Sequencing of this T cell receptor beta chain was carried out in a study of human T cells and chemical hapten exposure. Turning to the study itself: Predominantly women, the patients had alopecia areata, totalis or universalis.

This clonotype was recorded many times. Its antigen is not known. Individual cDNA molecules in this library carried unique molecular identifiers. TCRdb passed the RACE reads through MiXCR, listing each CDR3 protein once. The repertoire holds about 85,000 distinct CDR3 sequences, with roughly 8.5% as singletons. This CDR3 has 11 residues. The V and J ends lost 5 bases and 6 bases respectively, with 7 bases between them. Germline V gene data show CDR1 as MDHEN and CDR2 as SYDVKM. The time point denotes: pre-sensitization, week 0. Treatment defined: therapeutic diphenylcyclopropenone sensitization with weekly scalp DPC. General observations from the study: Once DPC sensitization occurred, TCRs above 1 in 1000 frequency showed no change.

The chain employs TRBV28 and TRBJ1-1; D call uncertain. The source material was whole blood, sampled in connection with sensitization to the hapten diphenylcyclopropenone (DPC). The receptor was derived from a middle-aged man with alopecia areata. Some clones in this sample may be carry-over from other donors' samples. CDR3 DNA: TGTGCCAGCAGTCAGACACCTGAAGCTTTCTTT. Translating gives CASSQTPEAFF.